This TCR beta chain was captured in a study of blood T cell repertoires in COVID-19 (TCRdb year 2020). A note on the overall study: Samples covering the acute and convalescent phases of COVID-19 were provided by collaborators in the United States, Italy and Spain. The prospective study material was composed of cDNA or gDNA derived from T cells, B-cell-depleted T cells, or PBMCs. The dataset comprised deeply sampled blood TCRbeta repertoires from subjects exposed to, actively infected with, or recovered from COVID-19. The repertoires were made available in a free public database intended to serve as a resource for research on the immune response to SARS-CoV-2. The samples were drawn from the first 160 participants of the ongoing ImmuneRACE study and from some 1,300 subjects provided by 6 global collaborators. Sample metadata almost always included a de-identified subject ID, COVID-19 status, age in years and sex. Where available, HLA class I and class II types were taken from metadata supplied by the sample provider and were not determined by assay-based typing.

The collaborating institutions used their own protocols to collect whole blood in K2EDTA tubes. For TCRbeta analysis, collaborators shipped samples as frozen whole blood, isolated PBMCs, or DNA extracted from either of those sample types. TCRbeta CDR3 regions were amplified from genomic DNA by means of the immunoSEQ Assay, a bias-controlled multiplex PCR. Per the authors' processing: Nucleated cell counts per sample were estimated from amplification of reference gene primers within the assay. To quantify the absolute abundance of each unique TCRbeta CDR3 rearrangement, sequence reads were collapsed and filtered. For each sample, productive Simpson clonality was calculated as the square root of Simpson's diversity index over productive rearrangements. The source is immuneACCESS, and TCRdb retained only in-frame sequences with V and J called. Part of the clones is not carried over; for the studies checked, unresolved V genes explain less than half of this, and the remainder is unexplained. That table is the source of V, J and clone size, and D and trimming were worked out from the DNA. The sample table records approximately 150,000 clones; 84% of these occur just once. Of the sample, under 5.5% is held by the ten largest clones.

The paper's findings and limits, for the study overall: The quantity of clinical and demographic metadata differed by source and by participant and was supplied without curation.

CDR3 length: 14 amino acids, cysteine to phenylalanine. Only CDR3 DNA is held: 42 bases, read in frame from base 1. Deletion took 11 bases off V and 1 base off J, with a span of 14 bases between the germline ends. CDR1 SNHLY and CDR2 FYNNEI are derived from the germline V gene. For this clone: Its antigen is still unknown. Per-nucleotide qualities are absent, and no much larger clonotype sits a single base away.

The sequencing input was peripheral blood. This sequence originates from a human donor in a cohort sampled during active COVID-19. In this chain, TRBV2 is recombined with TRBJ2-2; TRBD1 might be the D gene, on 6 matching bases. Read as DNA, the sequence is TGTGCCGGTTCCGGGACAATGAACACCGGGGAGCTGTTTTTT. Translated, this gives CAGSGTMNTGELFF.